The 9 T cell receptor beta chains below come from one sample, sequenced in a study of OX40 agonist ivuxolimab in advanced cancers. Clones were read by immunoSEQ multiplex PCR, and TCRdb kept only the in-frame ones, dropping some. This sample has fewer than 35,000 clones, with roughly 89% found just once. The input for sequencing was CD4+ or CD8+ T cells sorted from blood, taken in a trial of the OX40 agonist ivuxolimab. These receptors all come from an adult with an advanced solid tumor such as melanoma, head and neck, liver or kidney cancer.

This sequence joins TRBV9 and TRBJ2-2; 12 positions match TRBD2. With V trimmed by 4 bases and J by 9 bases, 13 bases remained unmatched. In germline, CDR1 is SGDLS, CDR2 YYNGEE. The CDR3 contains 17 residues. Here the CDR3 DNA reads TGTGCCAGCAGCCAGCCCGGGCTAGCGGGAGGGCCCCGGGAGCTGTTTTTT. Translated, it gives CASSQPGLAGGPRELFF. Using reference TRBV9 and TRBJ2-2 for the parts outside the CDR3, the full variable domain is DSGVTQTPKHLITATGQRVTLRCSPRSGDLSVYWYQQSLDQGLQFLIQYYNGEERAKGNILERFSAQQFPDLHSELNLSSLELGDSALYFCASSQPGLAGGPRELFFGEGSRLTVL.

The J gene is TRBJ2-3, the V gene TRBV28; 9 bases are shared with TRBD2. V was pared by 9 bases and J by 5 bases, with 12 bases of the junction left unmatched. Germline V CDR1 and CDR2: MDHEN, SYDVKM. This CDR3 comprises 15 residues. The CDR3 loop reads CARTSVVAGVDTQYF. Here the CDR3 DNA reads TGTGCCAGAACTAGCGTGGTAGCGGGGGTAGATACGCAGTATTTT.

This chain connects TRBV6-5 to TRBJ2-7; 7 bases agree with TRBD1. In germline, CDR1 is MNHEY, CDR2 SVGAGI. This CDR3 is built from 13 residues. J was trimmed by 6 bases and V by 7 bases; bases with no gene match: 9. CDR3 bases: TGTGCCAGCACGTACAGGGGTGGGTCCGAGCAGTACTTC. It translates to CASTYRGGSEQYF.

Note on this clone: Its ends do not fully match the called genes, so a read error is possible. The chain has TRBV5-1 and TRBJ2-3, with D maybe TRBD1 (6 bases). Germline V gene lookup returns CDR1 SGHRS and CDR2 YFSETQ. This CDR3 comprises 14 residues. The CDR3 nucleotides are TGCGCCAGCAGATTGGACAGCAGCACAGATACGCAGTATTTT. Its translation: CASRLDSSTDTQYF. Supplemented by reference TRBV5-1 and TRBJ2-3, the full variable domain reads KAGVTQTPRYLIKTRGQQVTLSCSPISGHRSVSWYQQTPGQGLQFLFEYFSETQRNKGNFPGRFSGRQFSNSRSEMNVSTLELGDSALYLCASRLDSSTDTQYFGPGTRLTVL.

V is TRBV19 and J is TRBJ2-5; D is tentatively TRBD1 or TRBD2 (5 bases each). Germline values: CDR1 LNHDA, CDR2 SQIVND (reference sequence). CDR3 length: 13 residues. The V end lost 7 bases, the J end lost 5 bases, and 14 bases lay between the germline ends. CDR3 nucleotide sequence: TGTGCCAGTAAAACGGGGCCTCAGGAGACCCAGTACTTC. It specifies CASKTGPQETQYF.

This CDR3 reads CASSPRTGTGSSYEQYF. CDR3 bases: TGTGCCAGCAGCCCTAGGACCGGGACAGGTAGCTCCTACGAGCAGTACTTC. This rearrangement joins TRBV13 to TRBJ2-7, with 8 bases aligning to TRBD1. Germline CDR1 is PRHDT and CDR2 is FYEKMQ (reference sequence). The V segment lost 5 bases and the J segment 0 bases; nucleotides outside the gene matches: 12. This CDR3 has 17 amino acids.

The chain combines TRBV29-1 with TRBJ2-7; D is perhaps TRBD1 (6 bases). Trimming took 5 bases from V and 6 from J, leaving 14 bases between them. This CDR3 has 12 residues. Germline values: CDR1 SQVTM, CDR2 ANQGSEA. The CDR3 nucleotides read TGCAGCGTTTTTCGGACAGACGGCGAGCAGTACTTC. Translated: CSVFRTDGEQYF.

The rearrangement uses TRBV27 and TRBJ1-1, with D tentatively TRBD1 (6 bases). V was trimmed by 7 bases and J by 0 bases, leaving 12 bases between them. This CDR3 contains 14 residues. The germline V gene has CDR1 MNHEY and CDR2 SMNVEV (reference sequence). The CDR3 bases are TGTGCCAGCACCCCGACAGGCTTGAACACTGAAGCTTTCTTT. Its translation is CASTPTGLNTEAFF.

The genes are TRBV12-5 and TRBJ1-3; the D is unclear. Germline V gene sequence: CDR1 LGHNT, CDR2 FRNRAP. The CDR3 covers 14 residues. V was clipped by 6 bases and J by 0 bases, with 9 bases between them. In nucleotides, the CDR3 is TGTGCTAGTGGGATTGGGGTCTCTGGAAACACCATATATTTT. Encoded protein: CASGIGVSGNTIYF.